This T cell receptor beta chain was documented in a study of shared clonotypes between healthy human individuals. Repertoires were generated with immunoSEQ multiplex PCR, while TCRdb's copy carries only in-frame clones and drops some. The sample includes 630,000 or so clones, about 98% of them seen just once. V dropped 4 bases and J dropped 2 bases, with 15 bases sitting between them. CDR1 is MNHNS, CDR2 SASEGT, per germline. CDR3 length: 15 residues. Naive CD8 cells lacked CD45RO and underwent positive selection for CCR7, leaving out terminally differentiated effector memory CD45RA+ cells. V gene TRBV6-1 combines with J gene TRBJ2-7; D possibly uses TRBD1 or TRBD2 (5 bases each). This clonotype originated in a man younger than 45 in good health. The sample consisted of naive CD8+ T cells sorted from blood. CDR3 protein: CASSARGRLPYEQYF. The DNA of the CDR3 is TGTGCCAGCAGTGCCCGGGGACGTCTACCCTACGAGCAGTACTTC.